Below, one TCR beta chain is given with its context. No cognate antigen has been identified for it. No base quality values were provided; no much bigger clone lies one nucleotide off. The entry originates in a study of OX40 agonist ivuxolimab in advanced cancers. Regarding the complete study: Ivuxolimab was an agonistic, fully human IgG2 monoclonal antibody directed against OX40 (CD134), a costimulatory receptor. Of the roughly 52 dose-escalation patients, hepatocellular carcinoma was present in about 20, melanoma in approximately 15, renal cell carcinoma in 9 and head and neck cancer in 9. Intravenous ivuxolimab was administered to patients every 2 weeks at six dose levels: 0.01, 0.1, 0.3, 1.5, 3 and 10 mg/kg. A male proportion of 75% to 85% and a mean age of roughly 58 years, ranging from roughly 20 to 80, were recorded for the dose-escalation cohort. Prior anti-PD-1, anti-PD-L1 or anti-CTLA-4 therapy was permitted, and checkpoint inhibitors had been received by 30% to 40% of dose-escalation patients. The paper describes the monotherapy dose-escalation part (N of about 50 patients) of the phase I trial of ivuxolimab. Partial responses occurred in three dose-escalation patients: two with cutaneous melanoma and one with hepatocellular carcinoma. The purpose of peripheral TCRbeta sequencing was to test whether ivuxolimab changed TCR sequence diversity and led to clonal T-cell expansion. The paper's findings and limits, for the study overall: Low levels of normalized T-cell clonal expansion were also shown by some nonresponding patients. At doses of 0.1 to 3.0 mg/kg, clonal expansion of both CD4+ and CD8+ T cells in blood was seen between baseline and week 6. On average, CD8+ T cells showed more expanded clones than CD4+ T cells after ivuxolimab. Antigen specificity was not determined for the clonally expanded peripheral T cells. In the 0.1-3.0 mg/kg groups, partial responders had among the lowest normalized peripheral clonal expansion, particularly in CD8+ T cells.

CDR1 MGHRA and CDR2 YSYEKL were looked up in the germline V gene. The CDR3 spans 17 residues, from the cysteine through the phenylalanine. Only CDR3 DNA is held: 51 bases, read in frame from base 1. V is pared back by 1 base and J by 4 bases, with 16 bases lying between the germline termini. The trial excluded patients who had a history of autoimmune disease or who were on systemic immunosuppression. In every dose cohort, peripheral blood was drawn for TCR sequencing at baseline, cycle 4 day 1, and cycle 7 day 1. Samples came from an open-label, multicenter, first-in-human phase I dose-escalation trial of ivuxolimab. Adults with locally advanced or metastatic melanoma, renal cell, hepatocellular, or head and neck squamous cell carcinoma were enrolled in the trial. CD4+ and CD8+ T cells were sorted separately from peripheral blood before TCR sequencing. For sequencing of the TCRbeta CDR3 region, genomic DNA was extracted from the sorted cells. TCRbeta CDR3 regions were sequenced using the immunoSEQ Assay. In its TCRdb copy, this immuneACCESS table keeps in-frame sequences only and misses some clones. Where compared with another copy, unresolved V genes explain less than half of these, and the others have no known cause. The sample contains tens of thousands of clones, 80% to 90% of them found a single time. Clones ranked in the top ten supply around 6% of the sample.

This material consisted of CD4+ or CD8+ T cells sorted from blood, taken in a trial of the OX40 agonist ivuxolimab. Recombination connected TRBV4-1 to TRBJ2-2, with no D gene named confidently. This sequence was found in an adult with an advanced solid tumor such as melanoma, head and neck, liver or kidney cancer. The nucleotides read TGCGCCAGCAGCCAAGGCACCCCCGGGTTTGCCACCGGGGAGCTGTTTTTT. This is translated as CASSQGTPGFATGELFF.